The 18 T cell receptor beta chains in this list originate from one sample, sequenced in a study of regulatory T cells in long-lasting Graves disease. CDR3-region Arm-PCR and iRepertoire HTBI primers produced the TCR beta libraries. Each CDR3 protein is one row after TCRdb ran MiXCR on the multiplex PCR reads. The data show 310,000 or so distinct CDR3 sequences, roughly 21% seen once. Stated time point: persistent/refractory GD, antithyroid drugs over 5 years with positive TRAb. The TCR library was prepared using RNA isolated from PBMCs. The source material was peripheral blood mononuclear cells (PBMCs), sampled when the disease was refractory, from a patient treated with antithyroid drugs. These receptors were taken from a female donor with Graves disease.

The chain joins TRBV5-1 to TRBJ1-2; D not resolved. Germline V CDR1 and CDR2: SGHRS, YFSETQ. V was clipped by 0 bases and J by 1 base, with 10 bases between them. The CDR3 length is 15 residues. The CDR3 bases are TGCGCCAGCAGCTTGGTTGGCAGATTTAACTATGGCTACACCTTC. It translates to CASSLVGRFNYGYTF.

This clonotype was seen just once. The chain has TRBV4-1 and TRBJ2-6; the D gene could be TRBD1 or TRBD2 (5 bases each). CDR3 length: 17 amino acids. The V and J ends lost 0 bases and 4 bases respectively, with 13 bases between them. In germline, CDR1 is MGHRA, CDR2 YSYEKL. The CDR3 reads CASSQDLGATGANVLTF. In DNA form, the CDR3 reads TGCGCCAGCAGCCAAGATCTCGGGGCTACCGGGGCCAACGTCCTGACTTTC.

The gene calls are TRBV27 and TRBJ1-5, with D maybe TRBD1 (6 bases). The V gene lost 6 bases and the J gene lost 0 bases, with 18 bases spanning the gap. The CDR3 is 17 amino acids. The germline V gene encodes CDR1 MNHEY and CDR2 SMNVEV (reference sequence). The CDR3 here is CASRGGPGAYSNQPQHF. DNA of the CDR3: TGTGCCAGCAGGGGAGGCCCGGGGGCTTATAGCAATCAGCCCCAGCATTTT.

In its sample, this clonotype was seen many times. CDR3 in DNA: TGTGCCAGCAGTCCGGACAGGGGGCAAGAGACCCAGTACTTC. This gives the protein CASSPDRGQETQYF. The chain combines TRBV2 with TRBJ2-5, with 10 bases aligning to TRBD1. Per the germline V gene, CDR1 is SNHLY and CDR2 is FYNNEI. The CDR3 runs 14 residues. V shed 5 bases and J 2 bases; nucleotides not matched to a gene: 2.

This clonotype was seen a few times. This sequence joins TRBV5-6 and TRBJ1-5; maybe TRBD1 (5 bases). The CDR3 covers 14 residues. Germline loops: CDR1 SGHDT, CDR2 YYEEEE. The germline V and J ends were trimmed by 3 bases and 7 bases, with 14 bases remaining between them. CDR3 in amino acids: CASSSGVREQPQHF. CDR3 in DNA: TGTGCCAGCAGCTCGGGGGTCCGGGAGCAGCCCCAGCATTTT.

V gene TRBV6-1 combines with J gene TRBJ2-5, with D possibly TRBD1 on 6 matching bases. This CDR3 is 14 amino acids long. V was pared by 4 bases and J by 5 bases, with 14 bases between. Germline lookup yields CDR1 MNHNS and CDR2 SASEGT. CDR3 loop: CASSVHRDEETQYF. CDR3 sequence (DNA): TGTGCCAGCAGTGTCCACAGGGATGAGGAGACCCAGTACTTC.

The J gene is TRBJ2-3, the V gene TRBV11-3; 7 bases are shared with TRBD2. The V segment lost 1 base and the J segment 2 bases; nucleotides outside the gene matches: 6. The CDR3 sequence is 16 residues long. Germline V lookup: CDR1 SGHNT, CDR2 YENEEA. This CDR3 is CASSLVPGGPTDTQYF. The DNA of the CDR3 is TGTGCCAGCAGCTTAGTGCCGGGAGGCCCCACAGATACGCAGTATTTT.

This clonotype was seen many times. The chain couples TRBV28 to TRBJ2-2; D not certain. V was trimmed by 6 bases and J by 4 bases, leaving 6 bases between them. Germline assignment: CDR1 MDHEN and CDR2 SYDVKM. The CDR3 covers 12 residues. In DNA form, the CDR3 reads TGTGCCAGCAGCCGACCCACCGGGGAGCTGTTTTTT. The encoded protein is CASSRPTGELFF.

Points on this clonotype: A much larger clone lies a single base off, so this may be a read error. CDR3 sequence (DNA): TGTGCCAGCAGTTACTTGGGGATAGAAGAAAAACTGTCTTTT. Protein: CASSYLGIEEKLSF. J is TRBJ1-4 and V is TRBV6-9; D call uncertain. The CDR3 runs to 14 residues. The germline V gene encodes CDR1 MNHGY and CDR2 SVAAGI.

This clonotype was seen more than once but under ten times. This may stem from a read error, because a much larger clone lies one nucleotide away. The chain combines TRBV6-1 with TRBJ1-5; possibly TRBD1 for D (6 bases). Trimming left V 8 bases short and J 0 bases short, with 20 bases between. CDR1 and CDR2 (germline): MNHNS, SASEGT. The CDR3 totals 17 residues. In nucleotides, the CDR3 is TGTGCCAGCGGGGCAACGGGGGGGCAGAATAGCAATCAGCCCCAGCATTTT. Residues: CASGATGGQNSNQPQHF.

The genes are TRBV9 and TRBJ2-7, with D uncertain. Germline V gene sequence: CDR1 SGDLS, CDR2 YYNGEE. CDR3 length equals 14 residues. Deletions cut 0 bases from V and 3 bases from J, with 10 bases between. In nucleotides, the CDR3 is TGTGCCAGCAGCGTAGGGCTTACCAACTACGAGCAGTACTTC. Residues: CASSVGLTNYEQYF.

The gene calls are TRBV5-4 and TRBJ1-2; D gene uncertain. CDR3 length: 17 amino acids. V gave up 3 bases and J gave up 8 bases, with 26 bases separating them. Germline CDR1 and CDR2: SGHNT and YYREEE (reference sequence). Here the CDR3 reads CASSSPLGRLLTRGYTF. The CDR3 nucleotides read TGTGCCAGCAGCTCCCCCCTCGGACGACTCTTGACGAGAGGCTACACCTTC.

The sample holds many counts of this clonotype. This sequence joins TRBV28 and TRBJ1-5, with 8 nucleotides matching TRBD1. Per the germline V gene, CDR1 is MDHEN and CDR2 is SYDVKM. The CDR3 is 15 residues long. V was clipped by 6 bases and J by 5 bases; unmatched bases: 9. This CDR3 is CASSAVAGGHQPQHF. The CDR3 DNA reads TGTGCCAGCAGCGCCGTAGCAGGGGGCCATCAGCCCCAGCATTTT.

About this clonotype: The germline gene is not matched at one end of the junction; a read error may be the cause. This chain uses TRBV7-8 with TRBJ2-2; a weak D match, TRBD2 (7 bases). The CDR3 extends over 16 amino acids. Germline lookup yields CDR1 SGHVS and CDR2 FQNEAQ. The CDR3 sequence: CGSSLGGRENTGELFF. In DNA, the CDR3 is TGTGGCAGCAGCTTGGGGGGGCGGGAGAACACCGGGGAGCTGTTTTTT.

At least ten counts were recorded for this clonotype. The CDR3 loop reads CASSLSWSLYSSPLHF. The CDR3 region has the DNA TGTGCCAGCAGTTTATCATGGTCCCTCTATTCGTCACCCCTCCACTTT. V gene TRBV27 combines with J gene TRBJ1-6; D remains ambiguous. CDR1 is MNHEY, CDR2 SMNVEV, per germline (reference sequence). V lost 0 bases to trimming and J lost 10 bases, with 16 bases between them. There are 16 residues in the CDR3.

This clonotype was counted ten times or more. The rearrangement joins TRBV11-3 to TRBJ2-5, with 7 bases fitting TRBD2. The CDR3 is 13 residues long. Germline V gene data show CDR1 as SGHNT and CDR2 as YENEEA. With 5 bases clipped from V and 3 bases from J, the junction kept 3 bases outside the gene matches. In DNA, the CDR3 is TGTGCCAGCAGCCGGGGGGTCGAAGAGACCCAGTACTTC. Amino acid sequence: CASSRGVEETQYF.

The genes are TRBV5-5 and TRBJ1-2, with unresolved D. The CDR3 length is 14 residues. Germline V gives CDR1 SGHKS, CDR2 YYEKEE (reference sequence). Trimming took 2 bases from V and 3 from J, leaving 11 bases between them. The CDR3: CASSLVSEDYGYTF. The CDR3 nucleotides are TGTGCCAGCAGCTTAGTCAGCGAAGACTATGGCTACACCTTC.

At least ten counts were recorded for this clonotype. The rearrangement joins TRBV20-1 to TRBJ2-4; possibly TRBD1 for D (6 bases). V gave up 4 bases and J gave up 0 bases, with 13 bases separating them. This CDR3 is 15 amino acids long. Germline V gene sequence: CDR1 DFQATT, CDR2 SNEGSKA (reference sequence). The CDR3 coding sequence is TGCAGTGCTACCTCGGACAGACTAGCCAAAAACATTCAGTACTTC. Amino acids: CSATSDRLAKNIQYF.